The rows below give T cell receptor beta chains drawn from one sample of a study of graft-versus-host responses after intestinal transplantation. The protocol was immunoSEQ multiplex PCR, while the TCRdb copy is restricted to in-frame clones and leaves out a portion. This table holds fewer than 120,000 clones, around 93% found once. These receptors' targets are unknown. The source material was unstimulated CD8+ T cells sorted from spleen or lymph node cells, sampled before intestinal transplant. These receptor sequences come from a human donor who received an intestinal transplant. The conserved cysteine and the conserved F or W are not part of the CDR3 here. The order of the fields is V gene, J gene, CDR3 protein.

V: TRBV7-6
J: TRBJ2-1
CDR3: ASSLDLSGRPEQF

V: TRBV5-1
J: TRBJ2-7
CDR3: ASSLGGTGVYEQY

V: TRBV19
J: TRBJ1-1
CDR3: ASSWGEENTEAF

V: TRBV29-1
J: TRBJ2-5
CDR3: SVDPQKGQETQY

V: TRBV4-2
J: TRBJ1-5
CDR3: ASSQDLGQGSKPQH

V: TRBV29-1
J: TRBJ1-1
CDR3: SVFWGANTEAF

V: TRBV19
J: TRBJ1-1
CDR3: ASREDREGTEAF

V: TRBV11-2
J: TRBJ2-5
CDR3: ASSFELAGQETQY

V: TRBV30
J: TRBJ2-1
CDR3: AWSPAFREQF

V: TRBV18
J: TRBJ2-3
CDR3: ASLEAGGHTDTQY

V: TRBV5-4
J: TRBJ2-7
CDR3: ASSPGQTYEQY

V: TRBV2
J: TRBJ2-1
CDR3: ASSTSGRGNEQF

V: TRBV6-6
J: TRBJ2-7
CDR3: ASSYFGQGHEQY

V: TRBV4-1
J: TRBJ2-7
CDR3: ASSQDPGGSEQY

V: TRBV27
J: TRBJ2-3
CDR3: ASSYDGDSTDTQY

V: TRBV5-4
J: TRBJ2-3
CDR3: ATASKQGADTQY

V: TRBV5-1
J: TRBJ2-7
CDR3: ASSLERGEQY

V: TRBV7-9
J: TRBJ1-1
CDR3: ASSLAGLSAEAF

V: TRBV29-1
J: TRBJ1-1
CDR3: SAKGGGGGTEAF

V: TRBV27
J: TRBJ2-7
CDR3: ATSQGVEWEQY

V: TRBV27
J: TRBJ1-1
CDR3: ASALGINTEAF

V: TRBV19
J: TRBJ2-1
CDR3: ASNTGLASYNEQF

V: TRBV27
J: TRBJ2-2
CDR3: ASSFLAGELF

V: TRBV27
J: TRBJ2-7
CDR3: ASTLKGYRVLSPPYEQY

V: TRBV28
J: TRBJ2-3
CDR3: ASSFSSSIDTQY

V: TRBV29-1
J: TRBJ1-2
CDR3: SVGGGGYT

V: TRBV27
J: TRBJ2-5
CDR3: ASGDGTQY

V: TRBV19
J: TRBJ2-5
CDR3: ASSTREETQY

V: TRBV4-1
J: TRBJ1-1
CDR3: ASSHSWGTMNTEAF

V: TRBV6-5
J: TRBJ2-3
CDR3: ASFSSLGTDTQY

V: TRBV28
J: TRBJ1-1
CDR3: ASSLWRGHTEAF

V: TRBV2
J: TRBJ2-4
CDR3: ASSEARRGPGAKNIQY

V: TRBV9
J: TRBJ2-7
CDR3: ASSVAGTSDEQY

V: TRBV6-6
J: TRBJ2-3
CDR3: ASSGQGETDTQY

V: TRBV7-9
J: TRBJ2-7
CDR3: ASSSGLAGFSYEQY

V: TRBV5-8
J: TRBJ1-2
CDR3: ASSLAFAGPGYT

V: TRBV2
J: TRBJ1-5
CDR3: ASSEGFNQPQH

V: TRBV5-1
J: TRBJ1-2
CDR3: ASTGGAYGYT

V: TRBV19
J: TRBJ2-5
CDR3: ASNTWGETETQY

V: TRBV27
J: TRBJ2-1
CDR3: ASSVNNEQF

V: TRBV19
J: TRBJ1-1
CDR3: ASSLNTEAF

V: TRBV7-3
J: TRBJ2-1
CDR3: AGTPVSGRIDEQF

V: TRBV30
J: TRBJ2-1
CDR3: AWSVKAEQF

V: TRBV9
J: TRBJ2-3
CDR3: ASSDGPDTQY

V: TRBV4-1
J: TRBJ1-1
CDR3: ASSHRGDTEAF

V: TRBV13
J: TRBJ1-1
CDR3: ASSLLHTEAF

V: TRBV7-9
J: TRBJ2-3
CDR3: ASSDARGVGTDTQY

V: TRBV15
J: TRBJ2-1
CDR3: ATSRPTGLAGVEQF

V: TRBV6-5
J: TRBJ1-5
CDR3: ASSRRAQGWPQH

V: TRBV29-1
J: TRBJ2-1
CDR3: SVARVSYNEQF

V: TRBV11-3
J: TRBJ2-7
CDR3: ASSLGKRGAYEQY

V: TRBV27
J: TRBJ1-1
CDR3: ASSWDSLYTEAF

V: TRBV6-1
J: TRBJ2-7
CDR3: ATIGQLAIHEQY

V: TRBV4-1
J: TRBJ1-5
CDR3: ASSQGIGNQPQH